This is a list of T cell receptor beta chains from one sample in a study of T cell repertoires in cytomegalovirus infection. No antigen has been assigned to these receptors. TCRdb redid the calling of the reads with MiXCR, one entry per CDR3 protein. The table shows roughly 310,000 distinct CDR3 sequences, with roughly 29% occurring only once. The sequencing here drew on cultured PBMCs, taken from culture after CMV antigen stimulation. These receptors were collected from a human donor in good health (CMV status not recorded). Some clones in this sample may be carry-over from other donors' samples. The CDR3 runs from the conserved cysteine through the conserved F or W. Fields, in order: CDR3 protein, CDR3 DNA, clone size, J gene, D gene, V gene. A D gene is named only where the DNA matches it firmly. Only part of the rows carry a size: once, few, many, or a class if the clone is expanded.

CDR3 protein: CASSYSQPIRAEAFF
CDR3 DNA: TGTGCCAGCAGTTACTCCCAACCCATTAGAGCTGAAGCTTTCTTT
clone size: few
J gene: TRBJ1-1
D gene: NA
V gene: TRBV6-5

CDR3 protein: CASSLVPSNYGYTF
CDR3 DNA: TGTGCCAGCAGCTTAGTACCGTCTAACTATGGCTACACCTTC
clone size: few
J gene: TRBJ1-2
D gene: NA
V gene: TRBV7-2

CDR3 protein: CASSSLAFDYNEQFF
CDR3 DNA: TGTGCCAGCAGCTCTCTAGCGTTTGACTACAATGAGCAGTTCTTC
clone size: many
J gene: TRBJ2-1
D gene: NA
V gene: TRBV7-8

CDR3 protein: CASSLGAGSDTQYF
CDR3 DNA: TGTGCCAGCAGTCTCGGGGCAGGCTCAGATACGCAGTATTTT
clone size: NA
J gene: TRBJ2-3
D gene: NA
V gene: TRBV12-3/TRBV12-4

CDR3 protein: CASSFRQPTNYGYTF
CDR3 DNA: TGTGCCAGCAGTTTCCGACAGCCCACTAACTATGGCTACACCTTC
clone size: NA
J gene: TRBJ1-2
D gene: NA
V gene: TRBV12-3/TRBV12-4

CDR3 protein: CASSRDRGSTNEKLFF
CDR3 DNA: TGTGCCAGCAGCCGCGACAGGGGATCGACTAATGAAAAACTGTTTTTT
clone size: few
J gene: TRBJ1-4
D gene: TRBD1
V gene: TRBV3-1

CDR3 protein: CASSGQGPNSYNEQFF
CDR3 DNA: TGTGCCAGCAGCGGACAGGGGCCAAACTCCTACAATGAGCAGTTCTTC
clone size: few
J gene: TRBJ2-1
D gene: TRBD1
V gene: TRBV7-9

CDR3 protein: CATSGRGGPKEQYF
CDR3 DNA: TGTGCCACCAGCGGACGAGGCGGACCTAAAGAGCAGTACTTC
clone size: once
J gene: TRBJ2-7
D gene: NA
V gene: TRBV15

CDR3 protein: CASSPRRVQETQYF
CDR3 DNA: TGTGCCAGCAGCCCCCGTCGGGTCCAAGAGACCCAGTACTTC
clone size: few
J gene: TRBJ2-5
D gene: NA
V gene: TRBV7-6

CDR3 protein: CSVEQRLRPTEAFF
CDR3 DNA: TGCAGCGTTGAGCAGCGCCTACGCCCCACTGAAGCTTTCTTT
clone size: NA
J gene: TRBJ1-1
D gene: NA
V gene: TRBV29-1

CDR3 protein: CASRPSTGKFIDEQFF
CDR3 DNA: TGTGCCAGCAGGCCCTCCACAGGGAAGTTCATCGATGAGCAGTTCTTC
clone size: NA
J gene: TRBJ2-1
D gene: NA
V gene: TRBV12-3/TRBV12-4

CDR3 protein: CASSLDSGNGYTF
CDR3 DNA: TGTGCCAGCAGTCTGGACTCGGGTAATGGCTACACCTTC
clone size: few
J gene: TRBJ1-2
D gene: NA
V gene: TRBV9

CDR3 protein: CASSLVVASRGDEQFF
CDR3 DNA: TGTGCCAGCAGCTTAGTCGTCGCTAGCAGGGGCGATGAGCAGTTCTTC
clone size: many
J gene: TRBJ2-1
D gene: NA
V gene: TRBV7-2

CDR3 protein: CATSRGIGQGSQPQHF
CDR3 DNA: TGTGCCACCAGCAGAGGTATAGGACAGGGGAGTCAGCCCCAGCATTTT
clone size: few
J gene: TRBJ1-5
D gene: TRBD1
V gene: TRBV15

CDR3 protein: CASSLIGVGRETQYF
CDR3 DNA: TGTGCCAGCAGCTTAATCGGGGTCGGTCGGGAGACCCAGTACTTC
clone size: NA
J gene: TRBJ2-5
D gene: NA
V gene: TRBV7-2

CDR3 protein: CASTTSNTGELFF
CDR3 DNA: TGTGCCAGCACCACTTCTAACACCGGGGAGCTGTTTTTT
clone size: NA
J gene: TRBJ2-2
D gene: NA
V gene: TRBV5-4

CDR3 protein: CASSSGRYGYTF
CDR3 DNA: TGTGCCAGCAGCTCTGGGAGGTATGGCTACACCTTC
clone size: NA
J gene: TRBJ1-2
D gene: NA
V gene: TRBV7-2

CDR3 protein: CASSLDRVQIRTDTQYF
CDR3 DNA: TGTGCCAGCAGCTTAGATCGTGTCCAGATCCGCACAGATACGCAGTATTTT
clone size: few
J gene: TRBJ2-3
D gene: NA
V gene: TRBV11-2

CDR3 protein: CASSQASGYNEQFF
CDR3 DNA: TGCGCCAGCAGCCAAGCTAGCGGCTACAATGAGCAGTTCTTC
clone size: NA
J gene: TRBJ2-1
D gene: TRBD2
V gene: TRBV4-1

CDR3 protein: CASSQEIASYNEQFF
CDR3 DNA: TGTGCCAGCAGCCAAGAAATAGCAAGTTACAATGAGCAGTTCTTC
clone size: NA
J gene: TRBJ2-1
D gene: NA
V gene: TRBV4-2

CDR3 protein: CASRATTEAFF
CDR3 DNA: TGTGCCAGCAGGGCGACCACTGAAGCTTTCTTT
clone size: many
J gene: TRBJ1-1
D gene: NA
V gene: TRBV2

CDR3 protein: CASSFSLAGGNNEQFF
CDR3 DNA: TGTGCCAGCAGCTTCTCCCTAGCGGGAGGGAACAATGAGCAGTTCTTC
clone size: many
J gene: TRBJ2-1
D gene: TRBD2
V gene: TRBV11-2

CDR3 protein: CASSLAGGGISTDTQYF
CDR3 DNA: TGTGCCAGCAGCTTGGCCGGGGGAGGGATAAGCACAGATACGCAGTATTTT
clone size: few
J gene: TRBJ2-3
D gene: TRBD2
V gene: TRBV5-5

CDR3 protein: CASSPPRDRGRYQETQYF
CDR3 DNA: TGTGCCAGTAGTCCCCCCCGGGACAGGGGTCGGTACCAAGAGACCCAGTACTTC
clone size: few
J gene: TRBJ2-5
D gene: TRBD1
V gene: TRBV19

CDR3 protein: CASVPDKMNTEAFF
CDR3 DNA: TGTGCCAGTGTTCCGGACAAGATGAACACTGAAGCTTTCTTT
clone size: many
J gene: TRBJ1-1
D gene: NA
V gene: TRBV6-1

CDR3 protein: CASSVGVGVKGDEQFF
CDR3 DNA: TGTGCCAGCAGCGTAGGGGTCGGGGTAAAGGGGGATGAGCAGTTCTTC
clone size: NA
J gene: TRBJ2-1
D gene: NA
V gene: TRBV9

CDR3 protein: CASSARELGDSPLHF
CDR3 DNA: TGTGCCAGCAGCGCTAGGGAGCTAGGGGATTCACCCCTCCACTTT
clone size: NA
J gene: TRBJ1-6
D gene: NA
V gene: TRBV7-9

CDR3 protein: CASSDRGGGRLGRADTQYF
CDR3 DNA: TGTGCCAGCAGCGATAGGGGCGGGGGGCGCCTAGGTCGCGCAGATACGCAGTATTTT
clone size: few
J gene: TRBJ2-3
D gene: TRBD2
V gene: TRBV7-6

CDR3 protein: CASSAGQGVSQPQHF
CDR3 DNA: TGTGCCAGCAGTGCGGGACAGGGGGTGAGTCAGCCCCAGCATTTT
clone size: NA
J gene: TRBJ1-5
D gene: TRBD1
V gene: TRBV6-5

CDR3 protein: CASSSNYRGYTF
CDR3 DNA: TGTGCCAGCAGTTCTAACTATCGCGGCTACACCTTC
clone size: NA
J gene: TRBJ1-2
D gene: NA
V gene: TRBV12-3/TRBV12-4

CDR3 protein: CASSLEQGRLSGYTF
CDR3 DNA: TGTGCCAGCAGTTTGGAACAGGGACGTCTGAGCGGCTACACCTTC
clone size: few
J gene: TRBJ1-2
D gene: NA
V gene: TRBV25-1

CDR3 protein: CASSTSGRGYNEQFF
CDR3 DNA: TGTGCCAGTAGTACCTCGGGACGGGGATACAATGAGCAGTTCTTC
clone size: NA
J gene: TRBJ2-1
D gene: NA
V gene: TRBV19

CDR3 protein: CASSPAGLAASEQFF
CDR3 DNA: TGTGCCAGCAGTCCCGCGGGACTAGCGGCAAGTGAGCAGTTCTTC
clone size: NA
J gene: TRBJ2-1
D gene: TRBD2
V gene: TRBV27

CDR3 protein: CASSSFTSLSYNEQFF
CDR3 DNA: TGTGCCAGCAGCTCCTTTACCAGCCTCTCCTACAATGAGCAGTTCTTC
clone size: few
J gene: TRBJ2-1
D gene: NA
V gene: TRBV7-2

CDR3 protein: CASNRGPNNYGYTF
CDR3 DNA: TGTGCCAGCAACCGGGGACCCAACAACTATGGCTACACCTTC
clone size: few
J gene: TRBJ1-2
D gene: NA
V gene: TRBV6-4

CDR3 protein: CASRKLGGQALAKNIQYF
CDR3 DNA: TGTGCCAGCAGGAAACTCGGGGGGCAAGCGCTAGCCAAAAACATTCAGTACTTC
clone size: NA
J gene: TRBJ2-4
D gene: NA
V gene: TRBV6-5

CDR3 protein: CAISSRQTMNTEAFF
CDR3 DNA: TGTGCCATCAGTTCCCGACAGACCATGAACACTGAAGCTTTCTTT
clone size: many
J gene: TRBJ1-1
D gene: NA
V gene: TRBV10-3

CDR3 protein: CASTQTGPGYGYTF
CDR3 DNA: TGTGCCAGTACCCAGACAGGGCCGGGCTATGGCTACACCTTC
clone size: few
J gene: TRBJ1-2
D gene: TRBD1
V gene: TRBV19

CDR3 protein: CASSLEGWYSNQPQHF
CDR3 DNA: TGTGCCAGCAGCTTAGAGGGGTGGTATAGCAATCAGCCCCAGCATTTT
clone size: many
J gene: TRBJ1-5
D gene: NA
V gene: TRBV7-2

CDR3 protein: CASSLEAGPNYGYTF
CDR3 DNA: TGTGCCAGCAGCTTAGAGGCGGGGCCTAACTATGGCTACACCTTC
clone size: many
J gene: TRBJ1-2
D gene: NA
V gene: TRBV7-9

CDR3 protein: CASGQGLAGGTDTQYF
CDR3 DNA: TGTGCTAGTGGTCAGGGGTTAGCGGGGGGCACAGATACGCAGTATTTT
clone size: few
J gene: TRBJ2-3
D gene: TRBD2
V gene: TRBV12-5

CDR3 protein: CASSVDSGPYNEQFF
CDR3 DNA: TGTGCCAGCAGCGTAGATAGCGGTCCATACAATGAGCAGTTCTTC
clone size: NA
J gene: TRBJ2-1
D gene: NA
V gene: TRBV9

CDR3 protein: CSVVGGQGGYGYTF
CDR3 DNA: TGCAGCGTTGTGGGGGGACAGGGCGGCTATGGCTACACCTTC
clone size: NA
J gene: TRBJ1-2
D gene: TRBD1
V gene: TRBV29-1

CDR3 protein: CASSFWDQKSDSPLHF
CDR3 DNA: TGTGCCAGCAGTTTCTGGGACCAAAAATCGGATTCACCCCTCCACTTT
clone size: NA
J gene: TRBJ1-6
D gene: NA
V gene: TRBV28

CDR3 protein: CASSLGTRGDSPLHF
CDR3 DNA: TGCGCCAGCAGCTTGGGGACGCGGGGAGATTCACCCCTCCACTTT
clone size: NA
J gene: TRBJ1-6
D gene: NA
V gene: TRBV5-1

CDR3 protein: CASSPPNQPREAFF
CDR3 DNA: TGTGCCAGCAGCCCCCCCAACCAGCCAAGGGAAGCTTTCTTT
clone size: few
J gene: TRBJ1-1
D gene: NA
V gene: TRBV7-2

CDR3 protein: CASSSTGTELSGNTIYF
CDR3 DNA: TGTGCCAGCAGTTCCACCGGGACAGAACTCTCTGGAAACACCATATATTTT
clone size: few
J gene: TRBJ1-3
D gene: TRBD1
V gene: TRBV6-1

CDR3 protein: CSARQPSGGFDTQYF
CDR3 DNA: TGCAGTGCCCGTCAACCCAGCGGGGGTTTTGATACGCAGTATTTT
clone size: few
J gene: TRBJ2-3
D gene: TRBD2
V gene: TRBV20-1

CDR3 protein: CATKGPRTYNEQFF
CDR3 DNA: TGTGCGACAAAAGGACCGAGGACCTACAATGAGCAGTTCTTC
clone size: NA
J gene: TRBJ2-1
D gene: NA
V gene: TRBV7-2

CDR3 protein: CASRPSPFLRTLTYTQYF
CDR3 DNA: TGTGCCAGCAGACCCTCCCCCTTCTTACGTACGTTGACGTATACGCAGTATTTT
clone size: many
J gene: TRBJ2-3
D gene: NA
V gene: TRBV28

CDR3 protein: CASSQSRDSNQPQHF
CDR3 DNA: TGTGCCAGCTCACAATCCAGGGATAGCAATCAGCCCCAGCATTTT
clone size: NA
J gene: TRBJ1-5
D gene: NA
V gene: TRBV18

CDR3 protein: CASKDLMNTEAFF
CDR3 DNA: TGTGCCAGTAAGGACCTTATGAACACTGAAGCTTTCTTT
clone size: NA
J gene: TRBJ1-1
D gene: NA
V gene: TRBV19

CDR3 protein: CASSWNEGGEQYF
CDR3 DNA: TGCGCCAGCAGCTGGAACGAAGGGGGCGAGCAGTACTTC
clone size: many
J gene: TRBJ2-7
D gene: NA
V gene: TRBV5-1

CDR3 protein: CASSQSGHGEQYF
CDR3 DNA: TGTGCCAGCAGCCAGTCAGGTCACGGCGAGCAGTACTTC
clone size: NA
J gene: TRBJ2-7
D gene: NA
V gene: TRBV7-9

CDR3 protein: CASKRLAGVHEQYF
CDR3 DNA: TGTGCCAGCAAACGACTAGCGGGAGTCCACGAGCAGTACTTC
clone size: few
J gene: TRBJ2-7
D gene: TRBD2
V gene: TRBV6-1

CDR3 protein: CASSLMGGNYGYTF
CDR3 DNA: TGTGCCAGCAGTTTAATGGGGGGAAACTATGGCTACACCTTC
clone size: NA
J gene: TRBJ1-2
D gene: NA
V gene: TRBV27

CDR3 protein: CASGLIETQYF
CDR3 DNA: TGTGCCAGCGGACTCATAGAGACCCAGTACTTC
clone size: many
J gene: TRBJ2-5
D gene: NA
V gene: TRBV7-9

CDR3 protein: CAISERTEQETQYF
CDR3 DNA: TGTGCCATCAGTGAGCGGACAGAGCAAGAGACCCAGTACTTC
clone size: NA
J gene: TRBJ2-5
D gene: NA
V gene: TRBV10-3

CDR3 protein: CSVDIAGGQTDTQYF
CDR3 DNA: TGCAGCGTTGATATAGCGGGAGGGCAGACAGATACGCAGTATTTT
clone size: NA
J gene: TRBJ2-3
D gene: TRBD2
V gene: TRBV29-1

CDR3 protein: CASAPQGVGGYTF
CDR3 DNA: TGTGCCAGCGCCCCCCAAGGGGTAGGGGGCTACACCTTC
clone size: NA
J gene: TRBJ1-2
D gene: NA
V gene: TRBV6-8